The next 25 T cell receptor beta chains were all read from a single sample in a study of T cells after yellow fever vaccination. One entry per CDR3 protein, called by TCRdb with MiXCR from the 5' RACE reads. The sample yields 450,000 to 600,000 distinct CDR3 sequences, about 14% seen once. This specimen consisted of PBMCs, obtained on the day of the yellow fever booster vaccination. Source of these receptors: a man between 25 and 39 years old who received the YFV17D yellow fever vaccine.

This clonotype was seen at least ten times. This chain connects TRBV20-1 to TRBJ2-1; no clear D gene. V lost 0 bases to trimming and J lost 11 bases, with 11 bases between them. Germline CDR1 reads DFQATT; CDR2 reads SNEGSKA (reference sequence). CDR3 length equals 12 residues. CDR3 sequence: CSARDPEAKQFF. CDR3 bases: TGCAGTGCTAGAGACCCCGAGGCCAAGCAGTTCTTC.

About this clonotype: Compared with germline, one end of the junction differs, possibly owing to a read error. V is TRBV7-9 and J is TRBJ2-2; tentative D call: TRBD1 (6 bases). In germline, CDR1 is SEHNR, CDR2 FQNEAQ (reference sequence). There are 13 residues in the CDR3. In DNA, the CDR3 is TGTGCCAGCACACAGGGACCAGAGGGGGAGCAGTTTTTT. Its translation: CASTQGPEGEQFF.

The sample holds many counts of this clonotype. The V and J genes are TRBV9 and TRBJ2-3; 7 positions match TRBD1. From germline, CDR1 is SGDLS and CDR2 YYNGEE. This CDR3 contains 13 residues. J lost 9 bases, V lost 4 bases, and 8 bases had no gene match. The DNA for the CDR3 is TGTGCCAGCAGCCCACAGGGGTGGGACACGCAGTATTTT. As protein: CASSPQGWDTQYF.

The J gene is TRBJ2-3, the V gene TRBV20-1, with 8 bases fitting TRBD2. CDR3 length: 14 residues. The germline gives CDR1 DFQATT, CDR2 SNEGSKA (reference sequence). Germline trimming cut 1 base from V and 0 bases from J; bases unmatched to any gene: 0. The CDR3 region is CSARGLASTDTQYF. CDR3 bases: TGCAGTGCTAGAGGACTAGCGAGCACAGATACGCAGTATTTT.

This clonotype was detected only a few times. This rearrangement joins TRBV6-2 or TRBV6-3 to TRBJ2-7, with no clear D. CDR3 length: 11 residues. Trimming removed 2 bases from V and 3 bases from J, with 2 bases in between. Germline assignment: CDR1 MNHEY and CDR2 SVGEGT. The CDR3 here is CASSYDYEQYF. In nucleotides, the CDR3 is TGTGCCAGCAGTTACGACTACGAGCAGTACTTC.

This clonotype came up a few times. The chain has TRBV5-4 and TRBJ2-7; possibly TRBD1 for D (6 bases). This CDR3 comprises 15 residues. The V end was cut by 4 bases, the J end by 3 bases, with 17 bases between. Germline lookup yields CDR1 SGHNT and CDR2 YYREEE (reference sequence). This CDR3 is CASSPGQGTYYEQYF. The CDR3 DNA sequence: TGTGCCAGCAGCCCGGGCCAGGGGACGTACTACGAGCAGTACTTC. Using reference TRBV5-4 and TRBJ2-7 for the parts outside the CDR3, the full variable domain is ETGVTQSPTHLIKTRGQQVTLRCSSQSGHNTVSWYQQALGQGPQFIFQYYREEENGRGNFPPRFSGLQFPNYSSELNVNALELDDSALYLCASSPGQGTYYEQYFGPGTRLTVT.

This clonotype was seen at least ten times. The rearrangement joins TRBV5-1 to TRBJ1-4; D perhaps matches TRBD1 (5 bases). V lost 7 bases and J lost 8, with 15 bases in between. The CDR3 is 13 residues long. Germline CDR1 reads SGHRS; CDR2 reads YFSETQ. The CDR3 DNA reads TGCGCCAGCCGGGGGACGGGTGAAGAAAAACTGTTTTTT. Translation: CASRGTGEEKLFF.

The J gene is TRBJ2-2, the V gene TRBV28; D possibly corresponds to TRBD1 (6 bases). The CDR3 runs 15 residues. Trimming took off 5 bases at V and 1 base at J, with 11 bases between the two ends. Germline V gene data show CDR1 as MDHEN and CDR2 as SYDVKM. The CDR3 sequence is CASSPLGQNTGELFF. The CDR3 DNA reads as TGTGCCAGCAGTCCCCTGGGACAGAACACCGGGGAGCTGTTTTTT.

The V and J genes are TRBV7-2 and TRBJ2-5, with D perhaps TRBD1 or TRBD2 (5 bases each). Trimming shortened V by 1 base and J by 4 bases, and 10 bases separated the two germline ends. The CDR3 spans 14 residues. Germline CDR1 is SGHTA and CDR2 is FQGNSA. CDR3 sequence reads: CASSLEGRVETQYF. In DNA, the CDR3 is TGTGCCAGCAGCTTAGAGGGACGGGTAGAGACCCAGTACTTC. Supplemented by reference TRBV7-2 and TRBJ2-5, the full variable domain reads GAGVSQSPSNKVTEKGKDVELRCDPISGHTALYWYRQSLGQGLEFLIYFQGNSAPDKSGLPSDRFSAERTGGSVSTLTIQRTQQEDSAVYLCASSLEGRVETQYFGPGTRLLVL.

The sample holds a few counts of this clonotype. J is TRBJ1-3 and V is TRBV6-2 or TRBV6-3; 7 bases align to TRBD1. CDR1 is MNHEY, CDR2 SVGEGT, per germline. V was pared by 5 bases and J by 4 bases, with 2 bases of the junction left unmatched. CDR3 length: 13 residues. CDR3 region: CASSGTAGNTIYF. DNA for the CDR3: TGTGCCAGCAGTGGGACAGCCGGAAACACCATATATTTT.

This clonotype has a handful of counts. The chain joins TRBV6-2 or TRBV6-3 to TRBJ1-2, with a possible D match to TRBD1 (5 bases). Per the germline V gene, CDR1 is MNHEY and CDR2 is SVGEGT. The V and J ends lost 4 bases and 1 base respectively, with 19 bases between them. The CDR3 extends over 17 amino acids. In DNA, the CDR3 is TGTGCCAGCAGTTCCCGGAGGGTCGACAGCTTTAACTATGGCTACACCTTC. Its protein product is CASSSRRVDSFNYGYTF.

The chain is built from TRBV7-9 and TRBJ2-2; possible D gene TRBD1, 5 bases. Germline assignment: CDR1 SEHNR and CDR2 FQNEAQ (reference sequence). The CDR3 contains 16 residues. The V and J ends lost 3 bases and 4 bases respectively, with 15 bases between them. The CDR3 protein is CASSFGRGSPTGELFF. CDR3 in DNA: TGTGCCAGCAGCTTCGGTAGGGGAAGTCCCACCGGGGAGCTGTTTTTT.

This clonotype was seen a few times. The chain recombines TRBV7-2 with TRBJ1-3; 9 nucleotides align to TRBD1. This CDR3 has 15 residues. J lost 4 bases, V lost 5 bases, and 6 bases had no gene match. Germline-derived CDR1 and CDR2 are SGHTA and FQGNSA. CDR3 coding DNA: TGTGCCAGCAGCCCTGGGACAGGGAGGGGAAACACCATATATTTT. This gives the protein CASSPGTGRGNTIYF.

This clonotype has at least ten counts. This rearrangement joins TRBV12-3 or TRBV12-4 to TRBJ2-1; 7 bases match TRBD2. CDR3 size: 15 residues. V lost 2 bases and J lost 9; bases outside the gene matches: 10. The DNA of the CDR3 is TGTGCCAGCAGTTTACAGGCGGGAGCCCTGCTTGAGCAGTTCTTC. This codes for CASSLQAGALLEQFF.

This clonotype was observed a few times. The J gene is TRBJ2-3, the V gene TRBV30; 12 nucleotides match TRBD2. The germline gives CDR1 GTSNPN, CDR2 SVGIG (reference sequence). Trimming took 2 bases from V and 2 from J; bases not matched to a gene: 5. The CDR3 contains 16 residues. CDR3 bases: TGTGCCTGGAGTACCGGACTAGCGGGACCCACAGATACGCAGTATTTT. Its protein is CAWSTGLAGPTDTQYF.

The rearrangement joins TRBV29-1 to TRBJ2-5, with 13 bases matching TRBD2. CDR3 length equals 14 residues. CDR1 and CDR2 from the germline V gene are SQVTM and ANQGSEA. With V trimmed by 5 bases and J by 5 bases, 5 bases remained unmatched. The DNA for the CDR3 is TGCAGCGTTTCCCGGACTAGCGGGAGCGAGACCCAGTACTTC. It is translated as CSVSRTSGSETQYF.

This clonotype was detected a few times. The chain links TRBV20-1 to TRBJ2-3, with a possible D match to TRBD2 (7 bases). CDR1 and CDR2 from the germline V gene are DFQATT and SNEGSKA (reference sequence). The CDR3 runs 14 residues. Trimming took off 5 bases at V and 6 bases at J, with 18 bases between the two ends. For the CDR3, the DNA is TGCAGTGCTTACGATGGGGGGGCAGGCGATACGCAGTATTTT. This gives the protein CSAYDGGAGDTQYF.

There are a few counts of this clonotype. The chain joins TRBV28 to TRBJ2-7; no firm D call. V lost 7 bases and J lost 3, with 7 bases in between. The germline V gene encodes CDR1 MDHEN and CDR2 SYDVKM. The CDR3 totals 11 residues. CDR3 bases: TGTGCCAGCACTACAAGCTACGAGCAGTACTTC. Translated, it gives CASTTSYEQYF.

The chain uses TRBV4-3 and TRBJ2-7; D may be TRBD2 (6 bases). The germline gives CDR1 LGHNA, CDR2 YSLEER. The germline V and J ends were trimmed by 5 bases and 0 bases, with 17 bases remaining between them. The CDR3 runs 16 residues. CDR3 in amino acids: CASSKGAGLGSYEQYF. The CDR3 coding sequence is TGCGCCAGCAGCAAAGGGGCGGGACTGGGCTCCTACGAGCAGTACTTC.

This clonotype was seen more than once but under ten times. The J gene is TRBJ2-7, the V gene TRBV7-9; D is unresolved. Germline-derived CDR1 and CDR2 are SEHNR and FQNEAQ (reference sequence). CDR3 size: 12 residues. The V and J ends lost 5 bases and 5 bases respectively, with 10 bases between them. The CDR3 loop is CASSIILDEQYF. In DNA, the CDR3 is TGTGCCAGCAGCATCATTCTCGACGAGCAGTACTTC.

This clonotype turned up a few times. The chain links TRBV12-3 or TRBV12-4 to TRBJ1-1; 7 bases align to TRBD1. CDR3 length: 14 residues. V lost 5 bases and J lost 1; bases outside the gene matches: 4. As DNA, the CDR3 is TGTGCCAGCAGTAAGGGACAGAGGAACACTGAAGCTTTCTTT. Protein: CASSKGQRNTEAFF.

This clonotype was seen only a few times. The CDR3 region is CASSLPRGRIHEQYF. The CDR3 DNA follows: TGTGCCAGCAGCCTACCGAGGGGGAGGATCCACGAGCAGTACTTC. The genes are TRBV7-9 and TRBJ2-7, with D perhaps assigned TRBD1 or TRBD2 (6 bases each). Trimming pared 5 bases from V and 5 bases from J, leaving 19 bases between. The CDR3 is 15 residues long. CDR1 is SEHNR, CDR2 FQNEAQ, per germline (reference sequence).

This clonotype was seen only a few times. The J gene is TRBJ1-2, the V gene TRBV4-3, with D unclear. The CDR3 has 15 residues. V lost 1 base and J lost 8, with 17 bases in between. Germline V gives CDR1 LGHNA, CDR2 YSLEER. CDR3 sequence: CASSQGQVAAGGYTF. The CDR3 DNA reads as TGCGCCAGCAGCCAAGGTCAGGTAGCGGCAGGAGGCTACACCTTC.

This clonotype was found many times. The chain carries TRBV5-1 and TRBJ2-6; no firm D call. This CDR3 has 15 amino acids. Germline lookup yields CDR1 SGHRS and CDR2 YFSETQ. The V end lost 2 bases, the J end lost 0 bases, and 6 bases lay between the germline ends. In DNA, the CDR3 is TGCGCCAGCAGCTTCTCAAGCTCTGGGGCCAACGTCCTGACTTTC. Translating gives CASSFSSSGANVLTF.

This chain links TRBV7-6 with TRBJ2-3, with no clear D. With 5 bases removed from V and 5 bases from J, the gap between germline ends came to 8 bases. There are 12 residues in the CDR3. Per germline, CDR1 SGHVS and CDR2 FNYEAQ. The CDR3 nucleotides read TGTGCCAGCAGCGTACAGCAAGATACGCAGTATTTT. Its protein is CASSVQQDTQYF.